Following are 8 T cell receptor beta chains from one sample sequenced in a study of shared clonotypes between healthy human individuals. TCRdb keeps only in-frame clones here, not all; method: immunoSEQ multiplex PCR. This table has some 200,000 clones, approximately 65% appearing once. Sequencing used memory CD4+ T cells sorted from blood. This sample's subset: CD45RA-negative fraction. These receptor sequences come from a young man in good health.

J is TRBJ2-7 and V is TRBV7-9; 9 bases line up with TRBD1. From germline, CDR1 is SEHNR and CDR2 FQNEAQ (reference sequence). The CDR3 spans 14 residues. The trim removed 5 bases at V and 3 bases at J, leaving 5 bases unmatched. In nucleotides, the CDR3 is TGTGCCAGCAGCGTACCGGGACAGGGCTACGAGCAGTACTTC. It yields the protein CASSVPGQGYEQYF. Filled out from reference TRBV7-9 and TRBJ2-7, the complete variable domain reads DTGVSQNPRHKITKRGQNVTFRCDPISEHNRLYWYRQTLGQGPEFLTYFQNEAQLEKSRLLSDRFSAERPKGSFSTLEIQRTEQGDSAMYLCASSVPGQGYEQYFGPGTRLTVT.

V gene TRBV6-1 combines with J gene TRBJ2-3, with D perhaps TRBD2 (6 bases). The ends were cut back, 0 bases at V and 3 bases at J, with 13 bases in the middle. CDR1 MNHNS and CDR2 SASEGT come from the germline V gene. The CDR3 contains 16 residues. This chain's CDR3 is CASSEAAGRSTDTQYF. CDR3 in DNA: TGTGCCAGCAGTGAAGCGGCAGGGAGGTCGACAGATACGCAGTATTTT.

The rearrangement joins TRBV5-4 to TRBJ2-7; TRBD1 might be the D (6 bases). Germline V CDR1 and CDR2: SGHNT, YYREEE (reference sequence). The CDR3 runs 13 residues. V was shortened by 0 bases and J by 6 bases, with 10 bases between the two germline ends. In nucleotides, the CDR3 is TGTGCCAGCAGCTTGGAGGGGGTGGGCGAGCAGTACTTC. Translating gives CASSLEGVGEQYF.

This clone was seen once. J is TRBJ2-1 and V is TRBV15; D possibly corresponds to TRBD2 (6 bases). The CDR3 has 16 residues. The germline V gene encodes CDR1 LNHNV and CDR2 YYDKDF (reference sequence). V lost 0 bases and J 9 bases, leaving 18 bases between the germline ends. CDR3 residues: CATSRDLDSPGGEQFF. The CDR3 nucleotides are TGTGCCACCAGCAGAGATCTTGACTCACCCGGGGGTGAGCAGTTCTTC.

The chain uses TRBV7-8 and TRBJ1-5, with D unclear. The ends were cut back, 5 bases at V and 4 bases at J, with 9 bases in the middle. The germline CDR1 and CDR2 sequences are SGHVS and FQNEAQ. This CDR3 spans 13 amino acids. The DNA for the CDR3 is TGTGCCAGCAGCCCAAGGGAAAATCAGCCCCAGCATTTT. Translating gives CASSPRENQPQHF.

V usage is TRBV11-2 and J usage is TRBJ1-1; no definite D call. The V end was cut by 2 bases, the J end by 4 bases, with 8 bases between. Germline V gene sequence: CDR1 SGHAT, CDR2 FQNNGV. The CDR3 has 13 amino acids. This chain's CDR3 is CASSLFQATEAFF. DNA of the CDR3: TGTGCCAGCAGCTTATTTCAAGCCACTGAAGCTTTCTTT.

With respect to this clone: Other DNA sequences from this sample encode an identical CDR3 as well. The chain is built from TRBV2 and TRBJ1-2, with D unclear. With 4 bases removed from V and 2 bases from J, the gap between germline ends came to 8 bases. This CDR3 region has 13 residues. Germline V gene data show CDR1 as SNHLY and CDR2 as FYNNEI. The CDR3 here is CASSGVGNYGYTF. DNA of the CDR3: TGTGCCAGCAGTGGGGTGGGGAACTATGGCTACACCTTC.

The chain combines TRBV7-6 with TRBJ2-5; no clear D. CDR1 is SGHVS and CDR2 is FNYEAQ in the germline V gene. The CDR3 loop spans 13 amino acids. Trimming removed 2 bases at V and 4 bases at J, with 8 bases between. In DNA form, the CDR3 reads TGTGCCAGCAGCTTACGGCGTATAGAGACCCAGTACTTC. Amino acid sequence: CASSLRRIETQYF.